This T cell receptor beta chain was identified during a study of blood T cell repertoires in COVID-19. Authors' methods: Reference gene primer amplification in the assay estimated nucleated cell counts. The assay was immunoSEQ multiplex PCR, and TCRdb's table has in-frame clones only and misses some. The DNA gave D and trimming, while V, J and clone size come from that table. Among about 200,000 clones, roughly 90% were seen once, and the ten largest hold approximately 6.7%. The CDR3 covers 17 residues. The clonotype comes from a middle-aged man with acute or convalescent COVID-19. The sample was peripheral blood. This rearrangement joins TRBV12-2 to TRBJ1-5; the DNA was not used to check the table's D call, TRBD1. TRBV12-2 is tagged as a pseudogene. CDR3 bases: TGTGCAAGTCGCCGGTCCAAAGTAAGACATGTCATTCAGCCCCAGCATTTT. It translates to CASRRSKVRHVIQPQHF.